One T cell receptor beta chain is described in this entry. The CDR3 is made up of 18 amino acids. V lost 1 base and J lost 2; bases outside the gene matches: 9. Per the germline V gene, CDR1 is LGHDT and CDR2 is YNNKEL (reference sequence). The data are from a study of blood T cell repertoires in COVID-19. The wider study: Researchers got acute and convalescent COVID-19 samples from the United States, Italy and Spain. In each case, the material was cDNA or gDNA derived from T cells, B-cell-depleted T cells, or PBMCs.

Authors' analysis steps: Quantification of nucleated cells was approximated via reference gene primer amplification. Clones were read by immunoSEQ multiplex PCR, and TCRdb kept only the in-frame ones, dropping some. V, J and clone size are those of that table, while D and trimming were read from the DNA. The sample lists tens of thousands of clones; around 86% were seen once. The specimen was peripheral blood. The chain is built from TRBV3-1 (or the pseudogene TRBV3-2) and TRBJ1-3, with TRBD1 matching 9 bases. The sequence was obtained from a man older than 75 with active or convalescent COVID-19. The CDR3: CASSQGSGQGFTGNTIYF. DNA of the CDR3: TGTGCCAGCAGCCAAGGGTCCGGACAGGGGTTTACTGGAAACACCATATATTTT.